These 8 T cell receptor beta chains share one sample of origin, sequenced in a study of Tregs in tolerant kidney transplant recipients. The data were produced by immunoSEQ multiplex PCR, yet TCRdb's version contains in-frame clones alone and is incomplete. With 45,000 to 55,000 clones in the sample, the ten largest clones hold 0.7% to 0.95%. This sample comprised CD4+ T cells from blood, obtained before the transplant. The receptor set was obtained from a human donor who received a combined kidney and bone marrow transplant.

Note on this clone: The read falls 3 residues short of the CDR3 end, and the missing part is taken from the germline J gene. The V and J genes are TRBV19 and TRBJ2-2; 7 bases are shared with TRBD2. V lost 6 bases to trimming and J lost 6 bases; unmatched junction nucleotides: 16. The CDR3 extends over 17 amino acids. Germline V gene lookup returns CDR1 LNHDA and CDR2 SQIVND (reference sequence). The CDR3: CASSPGRRGSTAGELFF. The sequenced CDR3 bases are TGTGCCAGTAGCCCTGGGAGGCGCGGGAGTACGGCCGGGGAG.

About this clone itself: The read terminates 3 residues before the CDR3 end, so the remaining end is supplied by the germline J gene. This rearrangement joins TRBV20-1 to TRBJ2-3; 11 bases line up with TRBD1. The J segment lost 3 bases and the V segment lost 6 bases, leaving 8 bases of the junction unmatched. Germline-derived CDR1 and CDR2 are DFQATT and SNEGSKA (reference sequence). The CDR3 length is 15 residues. CDR3 sequence: CSATLGQGATDTQYF. The sequenced part of the CDR3 DNA is TGCAGTGCCACACTCGGACAGGGGGCGACAGATACG.

Of note for this clone: The read finishes 3 residues shy of the CDR3 end, and the germline J gene is used to complete it. The V call is TRBV30, the J call TRBJ1-6; weak D call: TRBD1 (5 bases). V was pared by 2 bases and J by 5 bases, with 13 bases between. The CDR3 covers 15 residues. The germline gives CDR1 GTSNPN, CDR2 SVGIG (reference sequence). The DNA read from the CDR3 is TGTGCCTGGAGTAGGGGCGTTCCGAATAATTCACCC. It translates to CAWSRGVPNNSP. The entire CDR3 sequence reads CAWSRGVPNNSPLHF.

Worth noting for this clone: The CDR3 extends 3 residues past the end of the read, so its final part is completed from the germline J gene. The rearrangement joins TRBV6-1 to TRBJ1-1, with D possibly TRBD1 on 6 matching bases. This CDR3 is built from 14 residues. The V gene's germline CDR1 is MNHNS and CDR2 SASEGT. Trimming shortened V by 3 bases and J by 4 bases, and 12 bases separated the two germline ends. The CDR3 bases that were read are TGTGCCAGCAGTGACAGGGGTTCAGGCACTGAA. As protein: CASSDRGSGTE. The entire CDR3 sequence reads CASSDRGSGTEAFF.

The CDR3 region is CASSVGGARINEQFF. The CDR3 DNA, read in part, is TGTGCCAGTAGCGTAGGGGGCGCGAGGATTAATGAG. The chain uses TRBV19 and TRBJ2-1; 7 nucleotides agree with TRBD1. The CDR3 end falls 3 residues outside the read, so it is completed with the germline J gene. The CDR3 has 15 residues. The J segment lost 7 bases and the V segment lost 6 bases, leaving 12 bases of the junction unmatched. Germline V gene sequence: CDR1 LNHDA, CDR2 SQIVND (reference sequence). Looking up the rest from reference TRBV19 and TRBJ2-1 gives the full variable domain: DGGITQSPKYLFRKEGQNVTLSCEQNLNHDAMYWYRQDPGQGLRLIYYSQIVNDFQKGDIAEGYSVSREKKESFPLTVTSAQKNPTAFYLCASSVGGARINEQFFGPGTRLTVL.

Regarding this clone: The read halts 3 residues ahead of the CDR3 end, with the missing end drawn from the germline J gene. The chain uses TRBV19 and TRBJ2-3; a possible D gene is TRBD1 (5 bases). The CDR3 covers 15 residues. Germline V CDR1 and CDR2: LNHDA, SQIVND (reference sequence). V shed 4 bases and J shed 0 bases, with 11 bases lying between them. The CDR3 spells CASSRTTTSTDTQYF. The covered CDR3 bases are TGTGCCAGTAGTAGGACAACTACTAGCACAGATACG.

Details on this clone: The read finishes 3 residues shy of the CDR3 end, and the germline J gene is used to complete it. V gene TRBV7-2 combines with J gene TRBJ2-3; D possibly corresponds to TRBD1 (6 bases). The CDR3 has 15 residues. V lost 5 bases and J 2 bases, leaving 14 bases between the germline ends. Germline assignment: CDR1 SGHTA and CDR2 FQGNSA. The CDR3 here is CASSPAQGVTDTQYF. Incomplete CDR3 DNA: TGTGCCAGCAGCCCGGCACAGGGAGTCACAGATACG. The whole variable domain, remainder taken from reference TRBV7-2 and TRBJ2-3, is GAGVSQSPSNKVTEKGKDVELRCDPISGHTALYWYRQSLGQGLEFLIYFQGNSAPDKSGLPSDRFSAERTGGSVSTLTIQRTQQEDSAVYLCASSPAQGVTDTQYFGPGTRLTVL.

A note on this clone: The sequence runs out 3 residues before the end of the CDR3; the remainder is reconstructed from the germline J gene. The rearrangement joins TRBV6-2 or TRBV6-3 to TRBJ2-7; 12 bases are a match to TRBD1. V gave up 2 bases and J gave up 5 bases; unmatched junction bases: 4. The length of the CDR3 is 15 residues. Germline V gene lookup returns CDR1 MNHEY and CDR2 SVGEGT. The CDR3 is CASSYDGTGGHEQYF. The sequenced CDR3 bases are TGTGCCAGCAGTTACGACGGGACAGGGGGCCACGAG.